The rows below give T cell receptor beta chains drawn from one sample of a study of cytomegalovirus exposure and HLA in healthy donors. The repertoire was sequenced with immunoSEQ multiplex PCR; TCRdb's copy has only in-frame clones and lacks some. This table has 100,000 to 150,000 clones, around nine tenths appearing once. Sequenced: PBMCs. These receptors all come from a man younger than 45 in good health and CMV-seronegative. Both conserved end residues are part of each CDR3.

j_call: TRBJ1-4; v_call: TRBV10-1; cdr3_aa: CASSAREGKLFF
j_call: TRBJ1-6; v_call: TRBV6-1; cdr3_aa: CASTSQGEGSSPLHF
j_call: TRBJ2-7; v_call: TRBV5-6; cdr3_aa: CASSLPSGRDYEQYF
j_call: TRBJ2-1; v_call: TRBV7-7; cdr3_aa: CASSLAGGLNEQFF
j_call: TRBJ2-7; v_call: TRBV27; cdr3_aa: CASSPITKLTTSYEQYF
j_call: TRBJ1-2; v_call: TRBV5-6; cdr3_aa: CASSLASGGGYTF
j_call: TRBJ2-5; v_call: TRBV7-2; cdr3_aa: CASSLLPSGSSETQYF
j_call: TRBJ1-1; v_call: TRBV2; cdr3_aa: CASSRQGRDTEAFF
j_call: TRBJ1-2; v_call: TRBV7-2; cdr3_aa: CASRTGTGNYGYTF
j_call: TRBJ2-5; v_call: TRBV11-3; cdr3_aa: CASRPRETQYF
j_call: TRBJ1-5; v_call: TRBV6-1; cdr3_aa: CASSVTPGGGGLRSNQPQHF
j_call: TRBJ2-7; v_call: TRBV10-3; cdr3_aa: CAIRGDRGAYEQYF
j_call: TRBJ2-1; v_call: TRBV19; cdr3_aa: CASQTQGVGRNEQFF